This T cell receptor beta chain derives from a study of regulatory T cells in long-lasting Graves disease. Looking at the study overall: Patients with new Graves' disease had used antithyroid drugs below 3 months.

Germline values: CDR1 GTSNPN, CDR2 SVGIG (reference sequence). CDR3 length: 12 residues. Trimming removed 0 bases at V and 6 bases at J, with 9 bases between. Arm-PCR of CDR3 regions with iRepertoire HTBI primers generated TCR beta libraries. TCRdb independently ran MiXCR on the multiplex PCR reads; one entry per CDR3 protein. The sample shows 400,000 to 500,000 distinct CDR3 sequences, 16% of them seen only once. Time point in this sample: newly diagnosed GD, antithyroid drugs for less than 3 months. PBMCs were the source of the RNA used for TCR sequencing. These data also formed part of another study, on T cells in Graves' hyperthyroidism and ophthalmopathy. That work adds: Primed by the HTBI set, a first-round RT-PCR was run on the TCR CDR3.

This chain connects TRBV30 to TRBJ2-7, with D unclear. This receptor was identified in a woman younger than 45 with Graves disease. Material: peripheral blood mononuclear cells (PBMCs), obtained at new diagnosis, from a patient treated with antithyroid drugs. The CDR3 DNA reads as TGTGCCTGGAGTGTAAGGGTCGGCGAGCAGTACTTC. Amino acids: CAWSVRVGEQYF.